Following are 17 T cell receptor beta chains from one sample sequenced in a study of T cell responses to AZD1222 COVID-19 vaccine. This table comes from immunoSEQ multiplex PCR, and its TCRdb copy is limited to in-frame clones, with some not included. The data hold approximately 110,000 clones, with roughly 84% observed a single time. Material: peripheral blood, obtained on day 0 of AZD1222 vaccination. The receptors here all came from an adult in good health.

The chain joins TRBV29-1 to TRBJ2-5; a possible D gene is TRBD2 (5 bases). CDR3 length equals 12 residues. V was trimmed by 5 bases and J by 4 bases, leaving 11 bases between them. The germline V gene encodes CDR1 SQVTM and CDR2 ANQGSEA. The DNA for the CDR3 is TGCAGCGTTTACCGGGGAGCAGAGACCCAGTACTTC. This translates into CSVYRGAETQYF.

This clone came up once. The chain carries TRBV5-1 and TRBJ2-1, with D possibly being TRBD1 or TRBD2 (5 bases each). Germline CDR1 is SGHRS and CDR2 is YFSETQ. This CDR3 is 13 amino acids long. Trimming stripped 3 bases from V and 10 bases from J, with 14 bases between. The CDR3 is CASSSDFPGEQFF. In nucleotides, the CDR3 is TGCGCCAGCAGCTCGGACTTCCCAGGGGAGCAGTTCTTC.

The chain links TRBV7-2 to TRBJ2-7, with D hard to call. Trimming took off 1 base at V and 2 bases at J, with 9 bases between the two ends. This CDR3 has 14 amino acids. Germline assignment: CDR1 SGHTA and CDR2 FQGNSA. The CDR3 DNA is TGTGCCAGCAGCTTAGAACCAGGCCCCTACGAGCAGTACTTC. It codes for CASSLEPGPYEQYF.

The rearrangement joins TRBV6-2 or TRBV6-3 to TRBJ2-1; 8 nucleotides align to TRBD2. Germline CDR1 reads MNHEY; CDR2 reads SVGEGT. With V trimmed by 6 bases and J by 9 bases, 7 bases remained unmatched. The CDR3 is 13 residues long. The CDR3 DNA follows: TGTGCCAGCAGCCCCCGGGGGGGGAGTGAGCAGTTCTTC. Amino acid sequence: CASSPRGGSEQFF.

The gene calls are TRBV25-1 and TRBJ2-1; D assignment may be TRBD1 or TRBD2 (5 bases each). CDR1 is MGHDK, CDR2 SYGVNS, per germline. This CDR3 region has 14 residues. Trimming took off 8 bases at V and 0 bases at J, with 11 bases between the two ends. In DNA, the CDR3 is TGTGCCAGCCGGGGCACGAGCTCCTACAATGAGCAGTTCTTC. The encoded protein is CASRGTSSYNEQFF.

The genes are TRBV15 and TRBJ2-3; a weak D match, TRBD1 (5 bases). This CDR3 contains 15 residues. V was trimmed by 0 bases and J by 4 bases, leaving 11 bases between them. CDR1 and CDR2 (germline): LNHNV, YYDKDF (reference sequence). CDR3 in DNA: TGTGCCACCAGCAGAGACGCAGGGTCCCCAGATACGCAGTATTTT. Its protein is CATSRDAGSPDTQYF.

The sample holds a few counts of this clone. The chain recombines TRBV5-1 with TRBJ2-2; 7 bases are a match to TRBD1. CDR1 SGHRS and CDR2 YFSETQ come from the germline V gene. This CDR3 is built from 16 residues. The ends lost 0 bases at V and 0 bases at J; junction bases unmatched: 2. The CDR3 is CASSLGGTANTGELFF. The CDR3, as DNA: TGCGCCAGCAGCTTGGGAGGGACAGCGAACACCGGGGAGCTGTTTTTT.

The chain is built from TRBV5-1 and TRBJ1-5; a weak D match, TRBD1 (5 bases). CDR1 SGHRS and CDR2 YFSETQ come from the germline V gene. CDR3 length: 15 residues. The V gene lost 4 bases and the J gene lost 4 bases, with 15 bases spanning the gap. In DNA form, the CDR3 reads TGCGCCAGCAGCGGGAGACAGAAAAAAAATCAGCCCCAGCATTTT. It translates to CASSGRQKKNQPQHF.

V usage is TRBV4-1 and J usage is TRBJ1-5, with unresolved D. The V gene's germline CDR1 is MGHRA and CDR2 YSYEKL. The length of the CDR3 is 15 residues. Trimming took 1 base from V and 0 from J, leaving 7 bases between them. The CDR3 region has the DNA TGCGCCAGCAGCCAAGTATTGTATAGCAATCAGCCCCAGCATTTT. Translating gives CASSQVLYSNQPQHF.

This clone came up once. The V and J genes are TRBV11-3 and TRBJ2-7; tentative D call: TRBD2 (5 bases). V lost 1 base, J lost 7 bases, and 17 bases lay in between. The germline gives CDR1 SGHNT, CDR2 YENEEA. The CDR3 loop spans 15 amino acids. The CDR3 loop reads CASSLVRSSPGEQYF. Written as DNA, the CDR3 is TGTGCCAGCAGCTTAGTTCGGAGCTCCCCGGGGGAGCAGTACTTC.

The chain uses TRBV3-1 (or the pseudogene TRBV3-2) and TRBJ1-4, with D hard to call. The V end lost 4 bases, the J end lost 3 bases, and 15 bases lay between the germline ends. The CDR3 contains 16 residues. Germline-derived CDR1 and CDR2 are LGHDT and YNNKEL (reference sequence). Written as DNA, the CDR3 is TGTGCCAGCAGCCGGGCCTTAAAGGGAGCTAATGAAAAACTGTTTTTT. The encoded protein is CASSRALKGANEKLFF.

The chain employs TRBV2 and TRBJ2-2; D gene ambiguous. The CDR3 is 13 residues long. Germline V gives CDR1 SNHLY, CDR2 FYNNEI. V lost 6 bases and J lost 8, with 13 bases in between. The CDR3 DNA is TGTGCCAGCAGGGCAGGTCAGAGGGGGGAGCTGTTTTTT. Translation: CASRAGQRGELFF.

The chain recombines TRBV25-1 with TRBJ1-2; 7 bases are shared with TRBD1. CDR1 is MGHDK, CDR2 SYGVNS, per germline. J lost 8 bases, V lost 1 base, and 10 bases had no gene match. CDR3 length: 15 amino acids. CDR3 in DNA: TGTGCCAGCAGTGAATTGAAGGGGGCGACAGGGGGCTACACCTTC. Translation: CASSELKGATGGYTF.

As concerns this clone: The junction departs from germline at one end; a sequencing error may be responsible. This chain connects TRBV2 to TRBJ2-4; TRBD2 might be the D (7 bases). The CDR3 loop spans 12 amino acids. Germline V gives CDR1 SNHLY, CDR2 FYNNEI. CDR3 bases: TGTGCCAGCAGTGAAGCGCGCCGCGGGGGCTTCTTC. Translated, it gives CASSEARRGGFF. The variable domain in full, completed from reference TRBV2 and TRBJ2-4, reads EPEVTQTPSHQVTQMGQEVILRCVPISNHLYFYWYRQILGQKVEFLVSFYNNEISEKSEIFDDQFSVERPDGSNFTLKIRSTKLEDSAMYFCASSEARRGGFFGAGTRLSVL.

V usage is TRBV24-1 and J usage is TRBJ2-1, with 7 bases aligning to TRBD2. This CDR3 has 17 residues. Germline V gene data show CDR1 as KGHDR and CDR2 as SFDVKD. With 3 bases clipped from V and 0 bases from J, the junction kept 7 bases outside the gene matches. The chain's CDR3 is CATSDPGLVSSYNEQFF. CDR3 sequence (DNA): TGTGCCACCAGTGATCCAGGACTAGTCAGCTCCTACAATGAGCAGTTCTTC.

The V call is TRBV6-5, the J call TRBJ2-7, with D hard to call. V lost 6 bases and J 7 bases, leaving 13 bases between the germline ends. Germline CDR1 is MNHEY and CDR2 is SVGAGI. The CDR3 totals 12 residues. The CDR3 spells CASSSGRREQYF. CDR3 coding DNA: TGTGCCAGCAGCAGTGGGCGGCGAGAGCAGTACTTC.

This clone came up a few times. This sequence joins TRBV5-1 and TRBJ1-1, with a weak D call TRBD1 (6 bases). Germline V lookup: CDR1 SGHRS, CDR2 YFSETQ. This CDR3 spans 13 amino acids. Trimming stripped 5 bases from V and 2 bases from J, with 10 bases between. As DNA, the CDR3 is TGCGCCAGCAGATCTGGGGGCAACACTGAAGCTTTCTTT. Protein sequence: CASRSGGNTEAFF.